These 15 T cell receptor beta chains were sequenced from one sample in a study of T cells in Graves' hyperthyroidism and ophthalmopathy. RNA transcripts yielded amplified TCR beta CDR3 regions. The HTBI primer set drove a first-round RT-PCR of the TCR CDR3. Using its own MiXCR run on the multiplex PCR reads, TCRdb lists one record per CDR3 protein. The repertoire consists of about 200,000 distinct CDR3 sequences, with roughly 18% occurring once and the leading ten covering approximately 40%. The sequenced material came from blood. These receptors all stem from a man aged 40-49 years with Graves' hyperthyroidism.

This clonotype was counted ten times or more. The gene calls are TRBV7-8 and TRBJ2-7; TRBD2 aligns across 12 bases. The CDR3 runs to 16 residues. Germline V gene lookup returns CDR1 SGHVS and CDR2 FQNEAQ. The V and J ends lost 5 bases and 6 bases, in that order; junction bases with no gene match: 11. The CDR3 loop reads CASSQPLAGGFCEQYF. Written as DNA, the CDR3 is TGTGCCAGCAGCCAACCTCTAGCGGGGGGGTTTTGCGAGCAGTACTTC.

This rearrangement joins TRBV19 to TRBJ2-1; D perhaps matches TRBD2 (5 bases). The germline V gene has CDR1 LNHDA and CDR2 SQIVND (reference sequence). V was trimmed by 7 bases and J by 5 bases, leaving 18 bases between them. The CDR3 covers 15 residues. The CDR3 region has the DNA TGTGCCAGTACCGATAATAACTGGCGGGACAATGAGCAGTTCTTC. Translation: CASTDNNWRDNEQFF.

This clonotype was picked up many times. The genes are TRBV12-3 or TRBV12-4 and TRBJ1-2; TRBD1 aligns across 8 bases. J was trimmed by 6 bases and V by 4 bases; bases with no gene match: 7. The CDR3 runs to 14 residues. Here the CDR3 reads CASSSWTGHHGYTF. The CDR3 DNA is TGTGCCAGCAGTTCCTGGACAGGGCACCATGGCTACACCTTC.

The sample holds many counts of this clonotype. The gene calls are TRBV6-1 and TRBJ1-1; a possible D gene is TRBD1 (5 bases). The CDR3 is 15 amino acids. The V gene lost 5 bases and the J gene lost 3 bases, with 16 bases spanning the gap. Germline CDR1 MNHNS, CDR2 SASEGT. The chain's CDR3 is CASSRGSRGDTEAFF. CDR3 coding DNA: TGTGCCAGCAGTCGGGGGAGCAGAGGGGACACTGAAGCTTTCTTT.

This clonotype was counted only a few times. This chain links TRBV24-1 with TRBJ2-2; D is uncertain. The germline V gene encodes CDR1 KGHDR and CDR2 SFDVKD. This CDR3 comprises 13 residues. V shed 2 bases and J shed 7 bases, with 7 bases lying between them. CDR3 sequence reads: CATSDSVGGELFF. The CDR3 DNA sequence: TGTGCCACCAGTGATTCAGTCGGCGGGGAGCTGTTTTTT.

The table lists this clonotype with a few counts. One end of the junction does not line up with germline, which may come from a read error. The CDR3 loop reads CASSSGGQGAYGHTF. CDR3 sequence (DNA): TGTGCCAGCAGTTCTGGGGGACAGGGGGCTTATGGCCACACCTTC. V usage is TRBV12-3 or TRBV12-4 and J usage is TRBJ1-2; 12 nucleotides match TRBD1. The CDR3 runs to 15 residues.

The chain has TRBV3-1 and TRBJ1-4; 9 bases map to TRBD1. Germline V gene lookup returns CDR1 LGHDT and CDR2 YNNKEL (reference sequence). The length of the CDR3 is 15 residues. V lost 1 base and J lost 10; bases outside the gene matches: 7. The CDR3 DNA is TGTGCCAGCAGCCAAGGGGGACAGGGACAGTCAAAACTGTTTTTT. This translates into CASSQGGQGQSKLFF.

This clonotype occurred a few times. The gene calls are TRBV28 and TRBJ1-3, with D uncertain. This CDR3 comprises 11 residues. CDR1 is MDHEN and CDR2 is SYDVKM in the germline V gene. Deletions cut 0 bases from V and 10 bases from J, with 4 bases between. CDR3 nucleotides: TGTGCCAGCAGTTTATGGGGGACCATATATTTT. Residues: CASSLWGTIYF.

This clonotype showed up just a few times. The rearrangement links TRBV20-1 to TRBJ2-4; 10 bases align to TRBD2. Germline CDR1 is DFQATT and CDR2 is SNEGSKA (reference sequence). The CDR3 sequence is 15 residues long. Trimming removed 0 bases from V and 5 bases from J; junction bases left unmatched: 4. The CDR3 DNA follows: TGCAGTGCTAGAGATGGGCTAGCGGGGGAAAACATTCAGTACTTC. It yields the protein CSARDGLAGENIQYF.

The chain combines TRBV19 with TRBJ1-2; 10 bases map to TRBD1. The CDR3 spans 17 residues. Germline CDR1 LNHDA, CDR2 SQIVND (reference sequence). V lost 8 bases and J lost 4; bases outside the gene matches: 16. CDR3 sequence: CASGTGTGDPKLYGYTF. Here the CDR3 DNA reads TGTGCCAGTGGAACTGGGACAGGGGACCCAAAACTCTATGGCTACACCTTC.

This clonotype was observed many times. J is TRBJ2-1 and V is TRBV7-2, with D perhaps TRBD2 (5 bases). Trimming left V 6 bases short and J 0 bases short, with 15 bases between. Germline assignment: CDR1 SGHTA and CDR2 FQGNSA. This CDR3 is built from 16 residues. The CDR3 region has the DNA TGTGCCAGCAGAAAACCCGGGATCGGCTCCTACAATGAGCAGTTCTTC. Translating it yields CASRKPGIGSYNEQFF. Full variable domain (outside the CDR3, taken from reference TRBV7-2 and TRBJ2-1): GAGVSQSPSNKVTEKGKDVELRCDPISGHTALYWYRQSLGQGLEFLIYFQGNSAPDKSGLPSDRFSAERTGGSVSTLTIQRTQQEDSAVYLCASRKPGIGSYNEQFFGPGTRLTVL.

The sample holds many counts of this clonotype. V is TRBV5-1 and J is TRBJ2-5, with no clear D. With 0 bases removed from V and 0 bases from J, the gap between germline ends came to 3 bases. CDR1 and CDR2 (germline): SGHRS, YFSETQ. The CDR3 has 13 residues. The CDR3 nucleotides read TGCGCCAGCAGCTTGGAGGACCAAGAGACCCAGTACTTC. Residues: CASSLEDQETQYF.

This clonotype has at least ten counts. The chain is built from TRBV3-1 and TRBJ1-2; no reliable D call. V lost 0 bases and J lost 6, with 11 bases in between. Germline V gene data show CDR1 as LGHDT and CDR2 as YNNKEL (reference sequence). The CDR3 has 14 residues. CDR3: CASSQEIGNHGYTF. In nucleotides, the CDR3 is TGTGCCAGCAGCCAAGAAATAGGGAACCATGGCTACACCTTC.

This clonotype occurred many times. This chain connects TRBV7-3 to TRBJ2-1, with D maybe TRBD1 (5 bases). V shed 2 bases and J shed 8 bases, with 22 bases lying between them. Germline V lookup: CDR1 SGHTA, CDR2 FQGTGA. This CDR3 has 17 residues. The CDR3: CASSLPLDRGGLYEQFF. DNA of the CDR3: TGTGCCAGCAGCTTACCCCTCGACAGAGGTGGGTTGTATGAGCAGTTCTTC.

Written as DNA, the CDR3 is TGTGCCAGCAGCGGGGGACTAGCGGGGGGGGCGAGGGATACGCAGTATTTT. As protein: CASSGGLAGGARDTQYF. This chain connects TRBV7-2 to TRBJ2-3, with TRBD2 matching 16 bases. Unmatched junction bases numbered 8, after V lost 5 bases and J lost 6 bases. Germline-derived CDR1 and CDR2 are SGHTA and FQGNSA. CDR3 length: 17 amino acids.